This is a list of T cell receptor beta chains from one sample in a study of blood T cell repertoires in COVID-19. The repertoire was sequenced with immunoSEQ multiplex PCR; TCRdb's copy has only in-frame clones and lacks some. Of fewer than 250,000 clones detected, around 90% appear once; the ten largest clones hold around 2.6%. The sequencing sample was made of PBMCs or T cells enriched from blood (not recorded which). The receptors shown here come from a woman aged 25 to 39 with acute COVID-19. The CDR3 runs from the conserved cysteine through the conserved F or W. Each record gives: J gene, D gene, V gene, clone size, CDR3 DNA, CDR3 protein. D genes are given only for firm matches. Clone sizes are given selectively: once, few, many, or a class where the clone is expanded.

TRBJ1-1 | TRBD1 | TRBV30 | - | TGTGCCTGGAGTGTTGGTACAGGGGGCACTGAAGCTTTCTTT | CAWSVGTGGTEAFF
TRBJ1-5 | - | TRBV30 | - | TGTGCCTGGAGTAAGGACGGGGATCAGCCCCAGCATTTT | CAWSKDGDQPQHF
TRBJ1-5 | - | TRBV10-3 | - | TGTGCCATCAGTGAAACGGGGAAGGGTAGCAATCAGCCCCAGCATTTT | CAISETGKGSNQPQHF
TRBJ2-2 | TRBD2 | TRBV4-1 | - | TGCGCCAGCAGCCAAGCACGGGGGGGGACCGGGGAGCTGTTTTTT | CASSQARGGTGELFF
TRBJ1-2 | - | TRBV5-1 | - | TGCGCCAGCAGCTTGGCTCTTGATGCTAGGGAGGGCTATGGCTACACCTTC | CASSLALDAREGYGYTF
TRBJ1-1 | - | TRBV6-2/TRBV6-3 | - | TGTGCCAGCAGTTACACTCCGGGACACATGAACACTGAAGCTTTCTTT | CASSYTPGHMNTEAFF
TRBJ1-1 | TRBD1 | TRBV4-2 | - | TGTGCCAGCAGCCACTTTGACAGGGGCACTGAAGCTTTCTTT | CASSHFDRGTEAFF
TRBJ2-5 | TRBD2 | TRBV3-1/TRBV3-2 | - | TGTGCCAGCAGCCAAGGTAGCGGGGGGGCTAAAGAGACCCAGTACTTC | CASSQGSGGAKETQYF
TRBJ2-2 | TRBD1 | TRBV24-1 | - | TGTGCCACCAGTGACCACGGGACAGGGGCCACCGGGGAGCTGTTTTTT | CATSDHGTGATGELFF
TRBJ1-2 | TRBD1 | TRBV5-5 | - | TGTGCCAGCAGCTTGCTGATTGGGACAGTCACTAACTATGGCTACACCTTC | CASSLLIGTVTNYGYTF
TRBJ2-5 | - | TRBV7-2 | - | TGTGCCAGCAGCTCACGGACTGTCCAAGAGACCCAGTACTTC | CASSSRTVQETQYF
TRBJ2-2 | TRBD1 | TRBV23-1 | - | TGCGCCAGCAGTCAAAGGAGGGGACAGGGGACCGGGGAGCTGTTTTTT | CASSQRRGQGTGELFF
TRBJ1-6 | - | TRBV7-2 | - | TGTGCCAGCAGCTTAGAGGCTAGGCCTTATTCACCCCTCCACTTT | CASSLEARPYSPLHF
TRBJ1-2 | - | TRBV29-1 | - | TGCAGCGTTGAAGTCGGGACAACCTATGGCTACACCTTC | CSVEVGTTYGYTF
TRBJ1-2 | - | TRBV6-5 | - | TGTGCCACCAAGCAGGGGCCCCATGGCTACACCTTC | CATKQGPHGYTF
TRBJ2-3 | TRBD2 | TRBV5-1 | - | TGCGCCAGCGGACGGGGGGGCACAGATACGCAGTATTTT | CASGRGGTDTQYF
TRBJ2-3 | TRBD2 | TRBV9 | - | TGTGCCAGCAGCGTAGAGGCTAGCGGGGGTAGCACAGATACGCAGTATTTT | CASSVEASGGSTDTQYF
TRBJ1-1 | - | TRBV14 | few | TGTGCCAGCAGCCAAAACCAGGGGAACACTGAAGCTTTCTTT | CASSQNQGNTEAFF
TRBJ2-7 | TRBD1 | TRBV6-5 | - | TGTGCCAGCAGGAAGACAGGGCGGTCCTACGAGCAGTACTTC | CASRKTGRSYEQYF
TRBJ2-5 | - | TRBV10-1 | - | TGCGCCAGCAGTGAAAACTGGCAAGAGACCCAGTACTTC | CASSENWQETQYF
TRBJ1-2 | TRBD1 | TRBV27 | - | TGTGCCAGCAGTTTCCGGACAGGGGGCAATGGCTACACCTTC | CASSFRTGGNGYTF
TRBJ1-2 | - | TRBV7-2 | - | TGTGCCAGCAGCTTAGGGGTGGGAATAGGGGAAGGCTACACCTTC | CASSLGVGIGEGYTF
TRBJ1-1 | - | TRBV10-1 | - | TGCGCCAGCAGTGATGGCGGTAGGGCTTTCTTT | CASSDGGRAFF
TRBJ1-6 | TRBD1 | TRBV18 | - | TGTGCCAGCTCCCTCGGACAGGAACTACCCTGGGGCTCCTATAATTCACCCCTCCACTTT | CASSLGQELPWGSYNSPLHF
TRBJ2-3 | TRBD2 | TRBV5-1 | - | TGCGCCAGCAGCACACTTACTAGCGGGGGAAGCACAGATACGCAGTATTTT | CASSTLTSGGSTDTQYF
TRBJ2-3 | TRBD2 | TRBV18 | - | TGTGCCAGCTCACCTTGGACCCTCACTAGCGGGGGTCCCACAGATACGCAGTATTTT | CASSPWTLTSGGPTDTQYF
TRBJ2-1 | TRBD2 | TRBV6-2/TRBV6-3 | - | TGTGCCAGCAGTTACGTGGCCGGACTAGCGGGGGTTGAGCAGTTCTTC | CASSYVAGLAGVEQFF
TRBJ2-1 | TRBD1 | TRBV9 | - | TGTGCCAGCAGCGTAGAAGCCCGGGACAGGGGGCACAATGAGCAGTTCTTC | CASSVEARDRGHNEQFF
TRBJ1-1 | TRBD1 | TRBV18 | once | TGTGCCAGCTCACCGATCTGGACAGGGGACACTGAAGCTTTCTTT | CASSPIWTGDTEAFF
TRBJ2-1 | TRBD2 | TRBV19 | - | TGTGCCAGTAGCTTGACTAGCGGGGGTGAGCAGTTCTTC | CASSLTSGGEQFF
TRBJ1-1 | - | TRBV2 | - | TGTGCCAGCAGTCAACAGGGGAACACTGAAGCTTTCTTT | CASSQQGNTEAFF
TRBJ2-4 | TRBD2 | TRBV18 | - | TGTGCCAGCTCACCGAGGGGAGGGAACGAGGGGAGAAACATTCAGTACTTC | CASSPRGGNEGRNIQYF
TRBJ2-2 | - | TRBV7-2 | - | TGTGCCAGCAGCCCCTCGGCGGGGGCCCTCACCGGGGAGCTGTTTTTT | CASSPSAGALTGELFF
TRBJ1-4 | TRBD1 | TRBV27 | - | TGTGCCAGCAGTCCAACCCGGGACAGGGGGTGGAATGAAAAACTGTTTTTT | CASSPTRDRGWNEKLFF
TRBJ1-2 | - | TRBV27 | - | TGTGCCAGCAGTTTATCGAATAGGGGGAGCTATGGCTACACCTTC | CASSLSNRGSYGYTF
TRBJ2-1 | TRBD2 | TRBV7-8 | - | TGTGCCAGCAGCTTCGGGACTAGCGGGGGGGGTGATGAGCAGTTCTTC | CASSFGTSGGGDEQFF
TRBJ2-7 | TRBD1 | TRBV3-1/TRBV3-2 | - | TGTGCCAGCAGCCTTGGACAGGAGAAGTACTTC | CASSLGQEKYF
TRBJ2-7 | TRBD2 | TRBV6-5 | - | TGTGCCACCCAGCTAGCGGGGACCTACGAGCAGTACTTC | CATQLAGTYEQYF
TRBJ1-5 | - | TRBV7-8 | - | TGTGCCAGCAGCTTAGTTTGGAGCAGGGTAGAGAATCAGCCCCAGCATTTT | CASSLVWSRVENQPQHF
TRBJ1-2 | - | TRBV3-1/TRBV3-2 | - | TGTGCCAGCAGCACAACTAACTATGGCTACACCTTC | CASSTTNYGYTF
TRBJ1-2 | - | TRBV10-2 | - | TGCGCCAGCAGTGTGAGCAGTGGCGGAGGTACCTTC | CASSVSSGGGTF
TRBJ2-5 | - | TRBV27 | - | TGTGCCAGCAGTTCCGCCGCAGGGAAGACCCAGTACTTC | CASSSAAGKTQYF
TRBJ1-4 | - | TRBV3-1/TRBV3-2 | - | TGTGCCAGCAGCTTGCGGGTGGTAGGAGAAAAACTGTTTTTT | CASSLRVVGEKLFF
TRBJ1-2 | TRBD1 | TRBV11-2 | - | TGTGCCAGCAGCGGAACACAGGGGATCCATGGCTACACCTTC | CASSGTQGIHGYTF
TRBJ1-4 | TRBD1 | TRBV5-8 | once | TGTGCCAGCAGCTCCAGCCGACAGGGGCCGGATGAAAAACTGTTTTTT | CASSSSRQGPDEKLFF
TRBJ2-6 | - | TRBV19 | - | TGTGCCAGTAGTATAGAGAGGGCCTCTGGGGCCAACGTCCTGACTTTC | CASSIERASGANVLTF
TRBJ2-7 | - | TRBV2 | - | TGTGCCAGCAGTGAGAGCGGCACCTACGAGCAGTACTTC | CASSESGTYEQYF